These 13 T cell receptor beta chains originate from one sample sequenced in a study of blood T cell repertoires in COVID-19 (dated by TCRdb to about 2020). Libraries were made using the immunoSEQ multiplex PCR assay. TCRdb's version of the immuneACCESS table is confined to in-frame rearrangements and falls short of the full clone set. An unresolved V gene accounts for under half of the shortfall where checked; the remainder is of unknown origin. The sample data list approximately 21,000 clones, and about 88% of these were observed just once. Over 15% of the sample goes to the ten largest clones. Sequencing used peripheral blood. The source of these receptors is a human donor with acute or convalescent COVID-19. The donor label of this sample is uncertain.

The V gene is TRBV19, the J gene TRBJ2-1, with a weak D call TRBD2 (5 bases). Germline assignment: CDR1 LNHDA and CDR2 SQIVND (reference sequence). V dropped 5 bases and J dropped 7 bases, with 21 bases sitting between them. This CDR3 spans 16 amino acids. The CDR3 here is CASSYEVVAGGNEQFF. CDR3 nucleotide sequence: TGTGCCAGTAGTTATGAGGTAGTCGCCGGCGGGAATGAGCAGTTCTTC.

V is TRBV6-5 and J is TRBJ2-7; D is possibly TRBD2 (5 bases). V lost 5 bases, J lost 4 bases, and 12 bases lay in between. The CDR3 totals 13 residues. Germline CDR1 is MNHEY and CDR2 is SVGAGI. This CDR3 reads CASSPGFDYEQYF. The CDR3 coding sequence is TGTGCCAGCAGTCCGGGATTCGATTACGAGCAGTACTTC.

V gene TRBV28 combines with J gene TRBJ2-6; perhaps TRBD1 as D (6 bases). V was trimmed by 5 bases and J by 0 bases, leaving 14 bases between them. The CDR3 loop spans 17 amino acids. Per germline, CDR1 MDHEN and CDR2 SYDVKM. The CDR3 protein is CASSLLQGPSGANVLTF. The CDR3 bases are TGTGCCAGCAGTCTACTACAGGGACCCTCTGGGGCCAACGTCCTGACTTTC. The entire variable domain, with the rest obtained from reference TRBV28 and TRBJ2-6, is as follows: DVKVTQSSRYLVKRTGEKVFLECVQDMDHENMFWYRQDPGLGLRLIYFSYDVKMKEKGDIPEGYSVSREKKERFSLILESASTNQTSMYLCASSLLQGPSGANVLTFGAGSRLTVL.

The rearrangement uses TRBV19 and TRBJ2-2, with D unresolved. Germline CDR1 reads LNHDA; CDR2 reads SQIVND (reference sequence). Trimming removed 5 bases at V and 5 bases at J, with 12 bases between. This CDR3 comprises 14 residues. The CDR3 region is CASSVPTKTGELFF. In DNA, the CDR3 is TGTGCCAGTAGTGTCCCCACTAAGACCGGGGAGCTGTTTTTT.

The chain employs TRBV7-8 and TRBJ2-7; possible D gene TRBD2, 6 bases. CDR1 and CDR2 from the germline V gene are SGHVS and FQNEAQ. CDR3 length: 14 amino acids. V was trimmed by 2 bases and J by 6 bases, leaving 14 bases between them. The CDR3 DNA is TGTGCCAGCAGCTTAAGGAGGGGCCAGGGCGAGCAGTACTTC. It encodes CASSLRRGQGEQYF.

CDR3 bases: TGTGCCAGCAGTGGGACATTGAGCTCCTACGAGCAGTACTTC. This codes for CASSGTLSSYEQYF. This chain uses TRBV7-9 with TRBJ2-7; tentatively, D is TRBD1 (6 bases). The germline V gene has CDR1 SEHNR and CDR2 FQNEAQ (reference sequence). V lost 6 bases and J 0 bases, leaving 12 bases between the germline ends. CDR3 length: 14 amino acids.

V is TRBV4-2 and J is TRBJ1-2; weak D call: TRBD1 (6 bases). V was pared by 0 bases and J by 1 base, with 12 bases between. This CDR3 is built from 16 residues. The V gene's germline CDR1 is LGHNA and CDR2 YNFKEQ. CDR3 DNA: TGTGCCAGCAGCCAAGATGGGGGCAGGGATAACTATGGCTACACCTTC. Translating gives CASSQDGGRDNYGYTF.

The chain uses TRBV6-1 and TRBJ2-7; D not certain. Germline V gene data show CDR1 as MNHNS and CDR2 as SASEGT. This CDR3 is 15 amino acids long. Trimming cost V 2 bases and J 4 bases, with 15 bases left between them. The CDR3 loop is CASSESLDGSYEQYF. As DNA, the CDR3 is TGTGCCAGCAGTGAATCGCTAGACGGATCTTACGAGCAGTACTTC.

This clone was detected once. This chain uses TRBV15 with TRBJ2-1; 7 bases are a match to TRBD1. The germline gives CDR1 LNHNV, CDR2 YYDKDF (reference sequence). V trimming: 4 bases; J trimming: 8 bases; junction bases outside the gene matches: 11. The CDR3 length is 15 residues. As DNA, the CDR3 is TGTGCCACCAGCAATGAGAGGGGGCGCAGGCATGAGCAGTTCTTC. This gives the protein CATSNERGRRHEQFF.

V usage is TRBV7-9 and J usage is TRBJ1-5; no definite D call. CDR1 is SEHNR and CDR2 is FQNEAQ in the germline V gene (reference sequence). Trimming took off 5 bases at V and 3 bases at J, with 14 bases between the two ends. The CDR3 runs to 15 residues. CDR3 in DNA: TGTGCCAGCAGCCGCTCGGTCAGCGACAATCAGCCCCAGCATTTT. This encodes CASSRSVSDNQPQHF.

The CDR3 loop is CASRPGTGAHEQYF. The CDR3 nucleotides read TGTGCCAGCAGGCCCGGGACAGGGGCCCACGAGCAGTACTTC. The rearrangement links TRBV27 to TRBJ2-7, with 10 bases identical to TRBD1. The CDR3 covers 14 residues. V lost 6 bases and J lost 5; bases outside the gene matches: 7. The germline gives CDR1 MNHEY, CDR2 SMNVEV (reference sequence).

The genes are TRBV24-1 and TRBJ2-1, with TRBD1 matching 9 bases. The V segment lost 7 bases and the J segment 5 bases; nucleotides outside the gene matches: 2. Germline CDR1 and CDR2: KGHDR and SFDVKD. The CDR3 is 13 residues long. DNA for the CDR3: TGTGCCACCAGGGGACAGGGCCACAATGAGCAGTTCTTC. Translation gives CATRGQGHNEQFF.

The V gene is TRBV7-3, the J gene TRBJ1-1; TRBD1 agrees at 9 bases. The CDR3 contains 14 residues. The ends lost 2 bases at V and 7 bases at J; junction bases unmatched: 5. Germline CDR1 and CDR2: SGHTA and FQGTGA. The CDR3 loop reads CASSLYRGQGEAFF. Written as DNA, the CDR3 is TGTGCCAGCAGCTTATACAGGGGGCAGGGTGAAGCTTTCTTT.